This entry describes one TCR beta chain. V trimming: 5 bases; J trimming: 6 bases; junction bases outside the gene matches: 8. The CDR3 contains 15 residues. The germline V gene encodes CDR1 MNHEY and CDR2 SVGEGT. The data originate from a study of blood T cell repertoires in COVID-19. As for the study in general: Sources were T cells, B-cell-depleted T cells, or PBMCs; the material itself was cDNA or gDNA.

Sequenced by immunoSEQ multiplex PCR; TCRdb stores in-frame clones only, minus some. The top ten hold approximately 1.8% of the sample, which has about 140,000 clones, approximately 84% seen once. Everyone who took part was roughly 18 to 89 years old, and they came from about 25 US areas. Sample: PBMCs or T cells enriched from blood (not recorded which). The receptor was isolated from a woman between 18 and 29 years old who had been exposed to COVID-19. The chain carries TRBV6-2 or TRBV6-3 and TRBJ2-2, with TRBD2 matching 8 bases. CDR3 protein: CASSPSGRGPGELFF. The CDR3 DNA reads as TGTGCCAGCAGTCCAAGCGGGAGAGGTCCCGGGGAGCTGTTTTTT.